Following are 5 T cell receptor beta chains from one sample sequenced in a study of Ad26.COV2.S vaccination and SARS-CoV-2 variants. TCRdb keeps only in-frame clones here, not all; method: immunoSEQ multiplex PCR. The sample carries just over 350,000 clones, 80% to 90% recorded once. Treatment noted: around 19 received Ad26.COV2.S at low or high dose, single or two shots; about five received placebo; per-sample allocation not given. After the first vaccine or placebo injection, samples were drawn on day 63. The source material was peripheral blood, sampled in a trial of Ad26.COV2.S vaccine versus placebo. The origin of the receptors is a person between 18 and 65 years old who received the Ad26.COV2.S COVID-19 vaccine or a placebo.

The gene calls are TRBV15 and TRBJ2-7; weak D call: TRBD1 (5 bases). The CDR3 sequence is 15 residues long. Germline values: CDR1 LNHNV, CDR2 YYDKDF (reference sequence). Trimming pared 3 bases from V and 2 bases from J, leaving 14 bases between. CDR3 sequence (DNA): TGTGCCACCAGCAGTCCGTGGGGCCTTACCTACGAGCAGTACTTC. Its protein is CATSSPWGLTYEQYF.

The V gene is TRBV30, the J gene TRBJ2-2, with 7 bases fitting TRBD1. V shed 5 bases and J 3 bases; nucleotides not matched to a gene: 9. The CDR3 contains 15 residues. Germline V gives CDR1 GTSNPN, CDR2 SVGIG (reference sequence). The CDR3 nucleotides are TGTGCCTGGCTCAGGGACAGCCAGTACACCGGGGAGCTGTTTTTT. Encoded protein: CAWLRDSQYTGELFF. Looking up the rest from reference TRBV30 and TRBJ2-2 gives the full variable domain: SQTIHQWPATLVQPVGSPLSLECTVEGTSNPNLYWYRQAAGRGLQLLFYSVGIGQISSEVPQNLSASRPQDRQFILSSKKLLLSDSGFYLCAWLRDSQYTGELFFGEGSRLTVL.

Of note for this clone: Compared with germline, one end of the junction differs, possibly owing to a read error. The rearrangement links TRBV7-2 to TRBJ2-2; no reliable D call. This CDR3 is built from 13 residues. Germline CDR1 reads SGHTA; CDR2 reads FQGNSA. The CDR3 loop reads CVSSPTGTGELFF. CDR3 sequence (DNA): TGTGTCAGCAGCCCCACTGGTACCGGGGAGCTGTTTTTT.

The rearrangement uses TRBV6-1 and TRBJ2-1; 7 nucleotides agree with TRBD2. V gave up 2 bases and J gave up 7 bases; unmatched junction bases: 8. Germline V gene sequence: CDR1 MNHNS, CDR2 SASEGT. The CDR3 loop spans 15 amino acids. DNA for the CDR3: TGTGCCAGCAGTGAAAATATTGCGCGGGGGAATGAGCAGTTCTTC. It translates to CASSENIARGNEQFF.

The chain uses TRBV5-1 and TRBJ2-7, with D perhaps matching TRBD2 (6 bases). Germline V gives CDR1 SGHRS, CDR2 YFSETQ. The CDR3 has 17 amino acids. The CDR3 coding sequence is TGCGCATCCACACAGTTGGTGGGAGGAGGCTCTAACGGCGAGCAGTACTTC. Amino acid sequence: CASTQLVGGGSNGEQYF. Combining the CDR3 with reference TRBV5-1 and TRBJ2-7 gives the whole variable domain KAGVTQTPRYLIKTRGQQVTLSCSPISGHRSVSWYQQTPGQGLQFLFEYFSETQRNKGNFPGRFSGRQFSNSRSEMNVSTLELGDSALYLCASTQLVGGGSNGEQYFGPGTRLTVT.